The T cell receptor (beta chain) described here comes from a study of CD8+CD57+ T cells in acquired aplastic anemia (dated by TCRdb to 2016 to 2019). Background for the entire study: A mean of about 3.2 ug of DNA, ranging from about 0.19 to 30 ug, was extracted from sorted CD4+ and CD8+ cells. CD8+CD57+ expansion was defined as a frequency above the mean frequency observed in healthy subjects.

Here V drops 2 bases and J drops 3 bases, and the junction holds 5 bases not matched to any gene. Spanning cysteine to phenylalanine, the CDR3 consists of 16 amino acids. Left in the record is the CDR3 DNA by itself, 48 bases read in frame from the first base. Looking up the germline V gene (reference sequence) yields CDR1 LGHDT and CDR2 YNNKEL. This clonotype was seen more than once but under ten times. Its antigen has not been determined. The record has no base qualities; no much larger clone is one base away. Flow cytometry had shown CD8+CD57+ cell expansion in the patients selected for sequencing. All patients had severe acquired aplastic anemia diagnosed by International Study of Aplastic Anemia and Agranulocytosis and Camitta criteria. No patient had received any therapy when blood was sampled. In this study, sorted CD4+ and CD8+ T cells from the blood of healthy subjects and of severe aplastic anemia patients had their TCR repertoires deep-sequenced. Patients were enrolled under clinicaltrials.gov protocols 00001620, 01623167, 00001397, 00071045, 00081523 and 00961064 in the USA. Ficoll-Paque density gradient centrifugation was used to isolate peripheral blood mononuclear cells. CD4+ and CD8+ T cells were sorted by FACS or magnetic beads before DNA extraction.

What the work shows at the level of the full study, not this receptor alone: Although some 28 CD8+ CDR3 sequences were shared by patients and controls, these sequences appeared highly expressed in patients and within the immunodominant clones of patients. Between patients and healthy controls, no significant difference in CD8+ Simpson's diversity was found (P=0.060).

Profiling of TCR beta VDJ combinations and CDR3 sequences used genomic DNA as the template. An Illumina HiSeq 2000 was used for TCR repertoire sequencing. In the original analysis: TRBV/TRBJ rearrangement plots, CDR3 size and DJ length profiles, and Simpson's diversity index were used to assess repertoires. Whichever DNA sequence was most abundant in the deep sequencing data was defined as the immunodominant clone. CDR3 amino acid sequences were checked for sharing between subjects and were compared against published repertoires and the VDJdb database. TCRdb itself trimmed the public reads at Q25 with fastp, ran MiXCR and retained productive beta chains. All rows with the same CDR3 protein become a single entry with the most common DNA and genes. For this entry, the V and J calls and clone size follow TCRdb and not the study's own pipeline. Within this sample are 210,000 or so distinct CDR3 sequences, with 40% to 60% of them counted one time only. The ten top clones hold roughly 21% of the sample.

Sample: sorted CD4+, CD8+, or CD8+CD57+ T cells (not recorded which) from PBMCs. The rearranged segments are TRBV3-1 and TRBJ2-1, with 9 bases aligning to TRBD2. This clonotype was sampled from a human donor with aplastic anemia. The DNA sequence follows: TGTGCCAGCAGCCAACACGCTAGCGGGGTCTACAATGAGCAGTTCTTC. It is translated as CASSQHASGVYNEQFF.